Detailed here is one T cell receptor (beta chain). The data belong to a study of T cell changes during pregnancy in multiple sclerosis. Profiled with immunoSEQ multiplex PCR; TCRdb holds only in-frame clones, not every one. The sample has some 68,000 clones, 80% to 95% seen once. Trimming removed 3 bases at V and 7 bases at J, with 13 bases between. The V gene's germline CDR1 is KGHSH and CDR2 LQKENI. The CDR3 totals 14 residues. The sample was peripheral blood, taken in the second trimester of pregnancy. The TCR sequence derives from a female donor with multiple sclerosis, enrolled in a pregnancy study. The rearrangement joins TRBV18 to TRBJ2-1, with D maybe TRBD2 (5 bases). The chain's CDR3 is CASSPPEVRNEQFF. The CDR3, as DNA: TGTGCCAGCTCACCGCCGGAGGTGAGGAATGAGCAGTTCTTC.